This passage covers 19 T cell receptor beta chains from one sample sequenced in a study of regulatory T cells in long-lasting Graves disease. The TCR beta library used iRepertoire HTBI primers with Arm-PCR amplification of CDR3. Each CDR3 protein is one row after TCRdb ran MiXCR on the multiplex PCR reads. The table lists around 450,000 distinct CDR3 sequences, about 15% of them singletons. The sample's time point: newly diagnosed GD, antithyroid drugs for less than 3 months. Isolated PBMC RNA provided the starting material for the TCR library. These data also formed part of another study, on T cells in Graves' hyperthyroidism and ophthalmopathy.

This specimen consisted of peripheral blood mononuclear cells (PBMCs), obtained at new diagnosis, from a patient treated with antithyroid drugs. The receptors here all came from a woman aged 35 to 49 with Graves disease.

This sequence joins TRBV6-5 and TRBJ2-6; D may match TRBD1 or TRBD2 (5 bases each). Germline V lookup: CDR1 MNHEY, CDR2 SVGAGI. This CDR3 region has 15 residues. Trimming shortened V by 2 bases and J by 0 bases, and 5 bases separated the two germline ends. As DNA, the CDR3 is TGTGCCAGCAGTTACGGGACCTCTGGGGCCAACGTCCTGACTTTC. Its translation: CASSYGTSGANVLTF.

The table lists this clonotype with a count of one. The junction does not match germline at one end; this may be a read error. The chain recombines TRBV5-5 with TRBJ2-1; TRBD1 matches 9 bases. The CDR3 has 14 amino acids. Germline CDR1 is SGHKS and CDR2 is YYEKEE (reference sequence). Here the CDR3 reads CASSLGQGLDEQFF. The CDR3 DNA follows: TGCGCCAGCAGCTTAGGACAGGGGTTGGATGAGCAGTTCTTC.

This chain connects TRBV7-6 to TRBJ2-1; 7 positions match TRBD2. Germline V lookup: CDR1 SGHVS, CDR2 FNYEAQ. This CDR3 comprises 17 residues. The V gene end was trimmed by 0 bases and the J gene end by 4 bases; junction bases not matched to a gene: 9. The CDR3, as DNA: TGTGCCAGCAGCTTAGCAAGGGGAGGGGAGGGGTACAATGAGCAGTTCTTC. Translated, it gives CASSLARGGEGYNEQFF.

In its sample, this clonotype ranks as medium-sized. The V gene is TRBV3-1, the J gene TRBJ1-5, with D perhaps TRBD1 (5 bases). Trimming left V 0 bases short and J 6 bases short, with 18 bases between. Per germline, CDR1 LGHDT and CDR2 YNNKEL (reference sequence). This CDR3 is 17 amino acids long. The CDR3 DNA reads as TGTGCCAGCAGCCAAGATCGGCCAGGGAAAGGTATTCAGCCCCAGCATTTT. This codes for CASSQDRPGKGIQPQHF.

In the case of this clonotype: The junction and the germline gene differ at one end; a read error may be behind it. The rearrangement joins TRBV7-9 to TRBJ2-6, with a possible D match to TRBD2 (5 bases). The CDR3 extends over 16 amino acids. The V gene's germline CDR1 is SEHNR and CDR2 FQNEAQ (reference sequence). CDR3 nucleotide sequence: TGTGCCAGCACCTTAGCAGGAGGACTCGGGGCCAACGTCCTGACTTTC. Translated, it gives CASTLAGGLGANVLTF.

The chain employs TRBV6-1 and TRBJ2-7; 8 nucleotides agree with TRBD2. The CDR3 contains 14 residues. Germline V gives CDR1 MNHNS, CDR2 SASEGT. Trimming removed 4 bases from V and 6 bases from J; junction bases left unmatched: 8. The CDR3: CASSGTSSMGEQYF. CDR3 nucleotide sequence: TGTGCCAGCAGTGGGACTAGCTCAATGGGCGAGCAGTACTTC.

Ten or more counts support this clonotype. This rearrangement joins TRBV5-6 to TRBJ1-1; D is possibly TRBD1 (6 bases). This CDR3 has 14 amino acids. Germline V gene sequence: CDR1 SGHDT, CDR2 YYEEEE. The V end lost 0 bases, the J end lost 5 bases, and 11 bases lay between the germline ends. For the CDR3, the DNA is TGTGCCAGCAGCTTGGAGTGGGGGCGGACTGAAGCTTTCTTT. It is translated as CASSLEWGRTEAFF. Drawing the rest from reference TRBV5-6 and TRBJ1-1, the complete variable domain is DAGVTQSPTHLIKTRGQQVTLRCSPKSGHDTVSWYQQALGQGPQFIFQYYEEEERQRGNFPDRFSGHQFPNYSSELNVNALLLGDSALYLCASSLEWGRTEAFFGQGTRLTVV.

The rearrangement joins TRBV20-1 to TRBJ2-5, with 12 bases that match TRBD2. Germline V gene lookup returns CDR1 DFQATT and CDR2 SNEGSKA (reference sequence). This CDR3 spans 16 amino acids. The V and J ends lost 6 bases and 2 bases, in that order; junction bases with no gene match: 10. Written as DNA, the CDR3 is TGCAGTGCCTACCAGCTAGCGGGAGGGACACAAGAGACCCAGTACTTC. Protein sequence: CSAYQLAGGTQETQYF.

About this clonotype: A read error may be the cause here, since a much bigger clone is one base away. The chain joins TRBV7-2 to TRBJ1-2; D is ambiguous. Germline values: CDR1 SGHTA, CDR2 FQGNSA. The CDR3 covers 16 residues. The CDR3 DNA reads as TGTGCCAGCAGCTTAGATTCTATAAGGCGGAACTATGGCTGCACCTTC. Amino acid sequence: CASSLDSIRRNYGCTF.

This clonotype was seen ten or more times. The chain has TRBV6-5 and TRBJ2-7; 14 positions agree with TRBD2. V dropped 4 bases and J dropped 4; count of bases not matched to a gene: 9. Germline CDR1 MNHEY, CDR2 SVGAGI. CDR3 length: 17 residues. The CDR3 protein is CASSSGTSGSGRYEQYF. CDR3 in DNA: TGTGCCAGCAGTTCTGGGACTAGCGGGAGCGGGAGATACGAGCAGTACTTC.

This clonotype occurred once. The chain couples TRBV10-1 to TRBJ1-6; D unresolved. V lost 7 bases and J 8 bases, leaving 15 bases between the germline ends. Germline values: CDR1 WNHNN, CDR2 SYGVQD (reference sequence). The CDR3 has 14 residues. The CDR3: CASTKTRVHSPLHF. Written as DNA, the CDR3 is TGCGCCAGCACCAAAACAAGGGTACATTCACCCCTCCACTTT.

A note on this clonotype: This clone may be a read error of a much larger clone one base away. In nucleotides, the CDR3 is TGTGCCAGCATTCACTCTCTGACAGGAGCCCACAATGAGCAGTTCTTC. The encoded protein is CASIHSLTGAHNEQFF. The chain joins TRBV12-3 or TRBV12-4 to TRBJ2-1; perhaps TRBD1 as D (6 bases). This CDR3 has 16 residues. The V and J ends lost 7 bases and 5 bases respectively, with 21 bases between them.

This clonotype was seen repeatedly, ten times or more. This sequence joins TRBV7-2 and TRBJ2-2; the match to TRBD2 covers 14 bases. The CDR3 runs to 16 residues. CDR1 and CDR2 (germline): SGHTA, FQGNSA. The V and J ends lost 1 base and 6 bases, in that order; junction bases with no gene match: 1. CDR3 DNA: TGTGCCAGCAGCTTAGTGGGACTAGCGGGAGCCGGGGAGCTGTTTTTT. Translation: CASSLVGLAGAGELFF.

Remarks on this clonotype: This sequence is one base from a far larger clone and is likely a read error. This chain joins TRBV7-2 and TRBJ2-1; TRBD2 aligns across 7 bases. The CDR3 sequence is 16 residues long. Germline loops: CDR1 SGHTA, CDR2 FQGNSA. The CDR3, as DNA: TGTGCCAGCAGCCGGACCCTAGCGGTCTCATACAATGGGCAGTTCTTC. Amino acids: CASSRTLAVSYNGQFF.

The chain uses TRBV4-1 and TRBJ1-2; 10 bases fit TRBD1. V shed 1 base, J shed 6 bases, and the junction held 8 bases outside the gene matches. Germline V gene sequence: CDR1 MGHRA, CDR2 YSYEKL. The CDR3 is 16 residues long. CDR3 sequence: CASSQATGGAGHGYTF. CDR3 sequence (DNA): TGCGCCAGCAGCCAAGCGACAGGGGGCGCGGGCCATGGCTACACCTTC.

This clonotype was counted at least ten times. The chain combines TRBV5-5 with TRBJ2-3; tentative D call: TRBD2 (7 bases). CDR1 is SGHKS, CDR2 YYEKEE, per germline (reference sequence). The V and J ends lost 3 bases and 3 bases respectively, with 11 bases between them. The CDR3 is 14 amino acids. This chain's CDR3 is CASSWTRGTDTQYF. The DNA of the CDR3 is TGTGCCAGCAGCTGGACTAGGGGGACAGATACGCAGTATTTT.

V gene TRBV2 combines with J gene TRBJ2-7; D is uncertain. Germline CDR1 SNHLY, CDR2 FYNNEI. The CDR3 extends over 12 amino acids. V was clipped by 6 bases and J by 2 bases, with 8 bases between them. The CDR3 loop is CASREEAYEQYF. The CDR3 bases are TGTGCCAGCAGAGAGGAAGCCTACGAGCAGTACTTC.

There are a few counts of this clonotype. The rearrangement links TRBV30 to TRBJ2-2, with unresolved D. The ends were cut back, 4 bases at V and 5 bases at J, with 5 bases in the middle. This CDR3 is built from 11 residues. Germline values: CDR1 GTSNPN, CDR2 SVGIG (reference sequence). CDR3 region: CAWIGTGELFF. The CDR3, as DNA: TGTGCCTGGATAGGAACCGGGGAGCTGTTTTTT.

This clonotype was detected a few times. The chain employs TRBV20-1 and TRBJ2-2; D is perhaps TRBD1 or TRBD2 (5 bases each). Germline V gives CDR1 DFQATT, CDR2 SNEGSKA (reference sequence). V was cut by 2 bases and J by 5 bases, with 15 bases left in between. This CDR3 is built from 15 residues. This chain's CDR3 is CSARPLGELTGELFF. The DNA for the CDR3 is TGCAGTGCTAGACCCCTGGGGGAGTTGACCGGGGAGCTGTTTTTT.